This T cell receptor (beta chain) was sequenced for a study of blood T cell repertoires in COVID-19. V gave up 4 bases and J gave up 6 bases, with 9 bases separating them. The CDR3 contains 13 residues. CDR1 and CDR2 from the germline V gene are SEHNR and FQNEAQ (reference sequence). The assay was immunoSEQ multiplex PCR, and TCRdb's table has in-frame clones only and misses some. The sample carries about 350,000 clones, around 90% recorded once. Sequenced: peripheral blood. The clonotype originates from a woman aged 55-70 years with COVID-19, enrolled during active disease. The chain uses TRBV7-9 and TRBJ2-2; D might be TRBD2 (5 bases). Written as DNA, the CDR3 is TGTGCCAGCAGCTGGGAGCTCTCCGGGGAGCTGTTTTTT. Protein product: CASSWELSGELFF.